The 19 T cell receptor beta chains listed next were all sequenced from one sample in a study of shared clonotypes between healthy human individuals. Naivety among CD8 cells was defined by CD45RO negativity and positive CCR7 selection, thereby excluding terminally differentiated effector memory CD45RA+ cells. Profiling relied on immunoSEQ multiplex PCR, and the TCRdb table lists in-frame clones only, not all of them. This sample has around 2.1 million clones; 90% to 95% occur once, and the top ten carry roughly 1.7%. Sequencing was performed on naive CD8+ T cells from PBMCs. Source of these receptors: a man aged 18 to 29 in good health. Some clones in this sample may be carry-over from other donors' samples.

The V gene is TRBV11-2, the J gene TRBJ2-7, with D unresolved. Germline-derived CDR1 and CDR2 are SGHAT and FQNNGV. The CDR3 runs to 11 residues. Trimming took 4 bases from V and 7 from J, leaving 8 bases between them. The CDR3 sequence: CASSSPAEQYF. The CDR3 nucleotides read TGTGCCAGCAGCTCTCCAGCGGAGCAGTACTTC.

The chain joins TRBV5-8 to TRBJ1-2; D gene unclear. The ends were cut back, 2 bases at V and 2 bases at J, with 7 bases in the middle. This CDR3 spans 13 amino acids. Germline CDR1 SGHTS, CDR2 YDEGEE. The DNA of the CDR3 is TGTGCCAGCAGCTTTATGGGGAACTATGGCTACACCTTC. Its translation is CASSFMGNYGYTF.

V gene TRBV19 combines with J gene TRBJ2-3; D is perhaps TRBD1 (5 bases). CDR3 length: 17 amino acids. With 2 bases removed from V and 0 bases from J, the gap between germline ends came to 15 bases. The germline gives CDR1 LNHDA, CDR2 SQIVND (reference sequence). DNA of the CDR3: TGTGCCAGTAGTATACGACAGACACTAACTAGCACAGATACGCAGTATTTT. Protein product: CASSIRQTLTSTDTQYF.

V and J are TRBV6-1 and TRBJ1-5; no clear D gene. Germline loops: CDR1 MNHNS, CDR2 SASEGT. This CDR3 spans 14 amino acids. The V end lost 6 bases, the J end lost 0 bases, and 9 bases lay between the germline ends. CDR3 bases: TGTGCCAGCAGGGATTTCTATAGCAATCAGCCCCAGCATTTT. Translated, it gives CASRDFYSNQPQHF.

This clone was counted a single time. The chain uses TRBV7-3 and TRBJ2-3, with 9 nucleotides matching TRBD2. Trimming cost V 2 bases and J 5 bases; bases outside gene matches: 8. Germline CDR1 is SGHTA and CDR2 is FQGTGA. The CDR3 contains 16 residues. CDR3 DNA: TGTGCCAGCAGCTTACGGTTAGCGGGAGTTTTAGATACGCAGTATTTT. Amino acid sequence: CASSLRLAGVLDTQYF.

CDR3 sequence: CASSLRGRQGGANEQFF. CDR3 bases: TGTGCCAGCAGCTTAAGGGGTCGGCAGGGTGGGGCCAATGAGCAGTTCTTC. The genes are TRBV7-9 and TRBJ2-1; D might be TRBD1 (5 bases). CDR1 and CDR2 (germline): SEHNR, FQNEAQ (reference sequence). The V gene lost 2 bases and the J gene lost 6 bases, with 20 bases spanning the gap. The CDR3 runs to 17 residues.

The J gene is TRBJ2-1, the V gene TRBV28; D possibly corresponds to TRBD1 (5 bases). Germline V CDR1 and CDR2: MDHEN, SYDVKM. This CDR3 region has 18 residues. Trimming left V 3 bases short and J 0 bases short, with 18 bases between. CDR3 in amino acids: CASSLRTSSLSSYNEQFF. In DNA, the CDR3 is TGTGCCAGCAGTTTGAGGACATCCTCCCTGAGCTCCTACAATGAGCAGTTCTTC.

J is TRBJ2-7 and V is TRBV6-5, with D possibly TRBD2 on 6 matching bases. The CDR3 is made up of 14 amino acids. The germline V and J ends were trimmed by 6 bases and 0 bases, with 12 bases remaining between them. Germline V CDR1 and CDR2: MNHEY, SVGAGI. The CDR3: CASSPAGSSYEQYF. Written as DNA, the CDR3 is TGTGCCAGCAGCCCCGCGGGAAGCTCCTACGAGCAGTACTTC.

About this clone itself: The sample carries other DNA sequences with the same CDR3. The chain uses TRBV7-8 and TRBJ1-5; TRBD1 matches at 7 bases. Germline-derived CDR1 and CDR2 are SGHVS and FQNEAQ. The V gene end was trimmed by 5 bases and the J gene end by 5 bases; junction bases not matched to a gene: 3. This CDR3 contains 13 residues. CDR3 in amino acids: CASSPQGDQPQHF. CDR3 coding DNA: TGTGCCAGCAGCCCTCAGGGGGATCAGCCCCAGCATTTT. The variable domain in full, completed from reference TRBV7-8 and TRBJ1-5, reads GAGVSQSPRYKVAKRGQDVALRCDPISGHVSLFWYQQALGQGPEFLTYFQNEAQLDKSGLPSDRFFAERPEGSVSTLKIQRTQQEDSAVYLCASSPQGDQPQHFGDGTRLSIL.

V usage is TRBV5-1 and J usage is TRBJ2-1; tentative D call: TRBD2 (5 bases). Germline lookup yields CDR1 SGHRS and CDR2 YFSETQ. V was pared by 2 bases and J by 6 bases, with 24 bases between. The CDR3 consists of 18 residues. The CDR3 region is CASSFIVTIGDPRNEQFF. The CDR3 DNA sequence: TGCGCCAGCAGCTTTATTGTTACCATCGGGGATCCCCGCAATGAGCAGTTCTTC.

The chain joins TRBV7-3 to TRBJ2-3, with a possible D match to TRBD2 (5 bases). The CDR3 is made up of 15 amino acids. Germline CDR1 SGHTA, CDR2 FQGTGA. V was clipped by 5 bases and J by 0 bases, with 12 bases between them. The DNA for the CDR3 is TGTGCCAGCAGCCCCGCGGGCCTTAGCACAGATACGCAGTATTTT. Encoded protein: CASSPAGLSTDTQYF.

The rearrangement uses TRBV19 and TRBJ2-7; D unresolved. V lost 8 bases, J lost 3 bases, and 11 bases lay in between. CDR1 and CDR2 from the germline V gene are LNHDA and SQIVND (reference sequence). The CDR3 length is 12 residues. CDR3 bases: TGTGCCAGTGGGTCCCCAGTCTACGAGCAGTACTTC. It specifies CASGSPVYEQYF. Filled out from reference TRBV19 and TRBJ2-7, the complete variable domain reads DGGITQSPKYLFRKEGQNVTLSCEQNLNHDAMYWYRQDPGQGLRLIYYSQIVNDFQKGDIAEGYSVSREKKESFPLTVTSAQKNPTAFYLCASGSPVYEQYFGPGTRLTVT.

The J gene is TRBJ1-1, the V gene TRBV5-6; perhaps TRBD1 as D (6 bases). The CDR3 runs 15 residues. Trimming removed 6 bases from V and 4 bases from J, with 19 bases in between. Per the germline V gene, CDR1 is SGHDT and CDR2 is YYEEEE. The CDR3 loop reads CASNVKTGGGTEAFF. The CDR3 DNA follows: TGTGCCAGCAACGTTAAGACAGGCGGCGGCACTGAAGCTTTCTTT.

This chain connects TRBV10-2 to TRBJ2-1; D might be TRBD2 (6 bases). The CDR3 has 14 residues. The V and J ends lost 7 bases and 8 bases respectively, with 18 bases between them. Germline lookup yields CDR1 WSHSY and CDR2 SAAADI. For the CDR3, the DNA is TGCGCCAGCACCCGGGACTCTCCTTCCGATGAGCAGTTCTTC. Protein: CASTRDSPSDEQFF.

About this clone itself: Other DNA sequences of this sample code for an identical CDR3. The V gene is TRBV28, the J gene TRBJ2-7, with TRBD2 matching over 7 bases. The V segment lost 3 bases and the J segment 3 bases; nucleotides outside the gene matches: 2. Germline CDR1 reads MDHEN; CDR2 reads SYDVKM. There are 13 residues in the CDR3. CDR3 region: CASSLAGDYEQYF. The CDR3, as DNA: TGTGCCAGCAGTTTGGCGGGGGACTACGAGCAGTACTTC.

The CDR3 is CASLGLVNTGELFF. The CDR3 nucleotides read TGTGCCAGCCTGGGACTGGTAAACACCGGGGAGCTGTTTTTT. The genes are TRBV28 and TRBJ2-2; maybe TRBD2 (6 bases). The CDR3 sequence is 14 residues long. Germline loops: CDR1 MDHEN, CDR2 SYDVKM. Trimming stripped 8 bases from V and 2 bases from J, with 12 bases between. The full variable domain, rest sourced from reference TRBV28 and TRBJ2-2, is DVKVTQSSRYLVKRTGEKVFLECVQDMDHENMFWYRQDPGLGLRLIYFSYDVKMKEKGDIPEGYSVSREKKERFSLILESASTNQTSMYLCASLGLVNTGELFFGEGSRLTVL.

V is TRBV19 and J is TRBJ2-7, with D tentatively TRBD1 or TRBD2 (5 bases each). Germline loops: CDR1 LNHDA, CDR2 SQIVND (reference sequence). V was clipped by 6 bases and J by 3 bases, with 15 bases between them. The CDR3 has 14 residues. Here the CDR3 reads CASSDRDVDYEQYF. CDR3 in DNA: TGTGCCAGTAGCGACCGGGACGTCGACTACGAGCAGTACTTC. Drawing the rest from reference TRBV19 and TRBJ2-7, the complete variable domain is DGGITQSPKYLFRKEGQNVTLSCEQNLNHDAMYWYRQDPGQGLRLIYYSQIVNDFQKGDIAEGYSVSREKKESFPLTVTSAQKNPTAFYLCASSDRDVDYEQYFGPGTRLTVT.

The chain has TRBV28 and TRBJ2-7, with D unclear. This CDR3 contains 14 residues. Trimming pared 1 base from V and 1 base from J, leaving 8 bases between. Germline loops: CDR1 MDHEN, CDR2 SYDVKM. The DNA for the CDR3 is TGTGCCAGCAGTTTATATAGCAGTTCCTACGAGCAGTACTTC. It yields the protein CASSLYSSSYEQYF.

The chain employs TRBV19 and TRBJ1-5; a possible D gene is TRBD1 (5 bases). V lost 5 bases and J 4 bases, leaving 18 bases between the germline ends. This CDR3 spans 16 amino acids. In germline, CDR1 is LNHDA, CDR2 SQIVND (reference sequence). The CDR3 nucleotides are TGTGCCAGTAGTCTACAGGCTTCCGGGGGGAATCAGCCCCAGCATTTT. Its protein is CASSLQASGGNQPQHF.